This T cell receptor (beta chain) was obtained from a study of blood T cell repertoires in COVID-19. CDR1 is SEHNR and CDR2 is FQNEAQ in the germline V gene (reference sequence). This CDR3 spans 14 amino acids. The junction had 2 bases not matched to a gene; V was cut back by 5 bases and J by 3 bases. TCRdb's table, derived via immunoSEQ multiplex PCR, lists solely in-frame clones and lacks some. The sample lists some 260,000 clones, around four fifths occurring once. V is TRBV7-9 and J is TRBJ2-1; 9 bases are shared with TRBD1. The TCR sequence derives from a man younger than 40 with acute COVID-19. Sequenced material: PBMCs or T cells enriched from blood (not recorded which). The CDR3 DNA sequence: TGTGCCAGCAGCCTGGACAGGGGCTACAATGAGCAGTTCTTC. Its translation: CASSLDRGYNEQFF.